This record looks at one T cell receptor (beta chain) sequence and its context. Per germline, CDR1 SNHLY and CDR2 FYNNEI. V lost 4 bases, J lost 5 bases, and 6 bases lay in between. The CDR3 totals 12 residues. The data were obtained in a study of OX40 agonist ivuxolimab in advanced cancers. Method: immunoSEQ multiplex PCR; TCRdb's copy keeps in-frame clones and lacks some. The table records some 80,000 clones, over 85% of them present only once. This chain joins TRBV2 and TRBJ2-1; weak D call: TRBD2 (5 bases). The source was CD4+ or CD8+ T cells sorted from blood, collected in a trial of the OX40 agonist ivuxolimab. The receptor was isolated from an adult with an advanced solid tumor such as melanoma, head and neck, liver or kidney cancer. CDR3 sequence (DNA): TGTGCCAGCAGTGTGGAGGACAATGAGCAGTTCTTC. Its translation: CASSVEDNEQFF.